The 7 T cell receptor beta chains below come from one sample, sequenced in a study of human CD4 T cells and Enterobacteriaceae. All CD4+ cells other than CD45RA+CCR7+CD95- naive cells were sorted as memory, over 98% pure. This table comes from immunoSEQ multiplex PCR, and its TCRdb copy is limited to in-frame clones, with some not included. The sample lists 25,000 to 30,000 clones; approximately 78% were seen once. Sequencing input: memory CD4+ T cells from blood. Every receptor here comes from a human donor in good health.

The genes are TRBV27 and TRBJ2-3, with TRBD2 matching 10 bases. CDR1 MNHEY and CDR2 SMNVEV come from the germline V gene (reference sequence). Losses at the gene ends were 6 bases for V and 1 base for J; bases not matched to a gene: 1. The CDR3 length is 14 residues. In nucleotides, the CDR3 is TGTGCCAGCAGAACTAGCGGGGGCACAGATACGCAGTATTTT. It yields the protein CASRTSGGTDTQYF.

The V gene is TRBV9, the J gene TRBJ2-5; maybe TRBD1 (5 bases). CDR1 SGDLS and CDR2 YYNGEE come from the germline V gene. The CDR3 contains 16 residues. V was trimmed by 2 bases and J by 2 bases, leaving 16 bases between them. CDR3: CASSVFQGTKQETQYF. The CDR3 DNA is TGTGCCAGCAGCGTTTTTCAGGGCACAAAGCAAGAGACCCAGTACTTC. The entire variable domain, with the rest obtained from reference TRBV9 and TRBJ2-5, is as follows: DSGVTQTPKHLITATGQRVTLRCSPRSGDLSVYWYQQSLDQGLQFLIQYYNGEERAKGNILERFSAQQFPDLHSELNLSSLELGDSALYFCASSVFQGTKQETQYFGPGTRLLVL.

This chain connects TRBV10-3 to TRBJ1-3; D might be TRBD1 (5 bases). This CDR3 is 16 amino acids long. Trimming cost V 3 bases and J 0 bases, with 12 bases left between them. The V gene's germline CDR1 is ENHRY and CDR2 SYGVKD. Here the CDR3 DNA reads TGTGCCATCAGTGAAGCGGGCAGGGACTCTGGAAACACCATATATTTT. Its translation: CAISEAGRDSGNTIYF.

This clone occurred a few times. The chain uses TRBV4-1 and TRBJ2-3; 11 bases line up with TRBD2. This CDR3 contains 16 residues. The germline V gene encodes CDR1 MGHRA and CDR2 YSYEKL. The V and J ends lost 3 bases and 4 bases, in that order; junction bases with no gene match: 6. The CDR3 loop is CASSQSGTSGSDTQYF. The CDR3 nucleotides read TGCGCCAGCAGCCAGTCCGGGACTAGCGGATCAGATACGCAGTATTTT.

In this sample, this clone is medium-sized. The V call is TRBV2, the J call TRBJ1-2, with D unclear. The CDR3 is 10 residues long. The germline CDR1 and CDR2 sequences are SNHLY and FYNNEI. Trimming stripped 10 bases from V and 9 bases from J, with 12 bases between. CDR3 nucleotides: TGTGCCACTTCTGAAGGGAGCTACACCTTC. Translated: CATSEGSYTF.

This clone has a handful of counts. This rearrangement joins TRBV5-1 to TRBJ2-1, with 8 bases aligning to TRBD2. CDR1 is SGHRS and CDR2 is YFSETQ in the germline V gene. V was clipped by 2 bases and J by 2 bases; unmatched bases: 3. CDR3 length: 15 residues. The chain's CDR3 is CASSLAGVPYNEQFF. The DNA of the CDR3 is TGCGCCAGCAGCTTAGCGGGAGTACCCTACAATGAGCAGTTCTTC.

The chain has TRBV19 and TRBJ2-5, with TRBD1 matching 7 bases. J was trimmed by 2 bases and V by 8 bases; bases with no gene match: 11. Germline V gene sequence: CDR1 LNHDA, CDR2 SQIVND (reference sequence). CDR3 size: 15 residues. CDR3 residues: CASQEGQSYQETQYF. The DNA of the CDR3 is TGTGCCAGTCAAGAGGGACAGTCTTATCAAGAGACCCAGTACTTC.